These 15 T cell receptor beta chains share one sample of origin, sequenced in a study of blood T cell repertoires in COVID-19. Profiled with immunoSEQ multiplex PCR; TCRdb holds only in-frame clones, not every one. This table holds roughly 200,000 clones, around 80% found once. The material sequenced was peripheral blood. These receptors were obtained from a woman aged 80 or over with active or convalescent COVID-19.

This clone was picked up a small number of times. This sequence joins TRBV5-1 and TRBJ1-2, with D tentatively TRBD1 (6 bases). With 1 base removed from V and 4 bases from J, the gap between germline ends came to 11 bases. The CDR3 is 14 residues long. The V gene's germline CDR1 is SGHRS and CDR2 YFSETQ. CDR3 protein: CASSLNRAGYGYTF. The DNA of the CDR3 is TGCGCCAGCAGCTTGAACAGGGCGGGCTATGGCTACACCTTC.

CDR3 nucleotides: TGTGCCAGCACACTGACAGGGTCCTATGGCTACACCTTC. Its protein is CASTLTGSYGYTF. This chain joins TRBV5-8 and TRBJ1-2; 7 nucleotides align to TRBD1. CDR1 and CDR2 (germline): SGHTS, YDEGEE. This CDR3 is 13 amino acids long. The V gene end was trimmed by 6 bases and the J gene end by 4 bases; junction bases not matched to a gene: 6.

This CDR3 is CARSLGRGRSYGYTF. The CDR3 DNA reads TGTGCCAGAAGCTTGGGCAGGGGGCGATCCTATGGCTACACCTTC. The chain recombines TRBV5-3 with TRBJ1-2; 8 positions agree with TRBD1. TRBV5-3 is given ORF status, its function remaining uncertain. V shed 0 bases and J 4 bases; nucleotides not matched to a gene: 5. The CDR3 spans 15 residues.

This sequence joins TRBV6-5 and TRBJ2-7; D gene ambiguous. CDR3 length: 14 amino acids. Germline CDR1 reads MNHEY; CDR2 reads SVGAGI. V lost 5 bases and J lost 0, with 11 bases in between. This chain's CDR3 is CASSRGKSSYEQYF. In DNA form, the CDR3 reads TGTGCCAGCAGTCGCGGTAAAAGCTCCTACGAGCAGTACTTC.

The V call is TRBV5-8, the J call TRBJ2-5; 7 nucleotides align to TRBD1. V lost 4 bases to trimming and J lost 3 bases; unmatched junction nucleotides: 6. The length of the CDR3 is 14 residues. Germline V gene data show CDR1 as SGHTS and CDR2 as YDEGEE. The CDR3 nucleotides read TGTGCCAGCAGCCTCGGGACAGCTGAAGAGACCCAGTACTTC. Its protein product is CASSLGTAEETQYF.

The gene calls are TRBV3-1 (or the pseudogene TRBV3-2) and TRBJ1-1; D not certain. V lost 1 base and J lost 3, with 6 bases in between. The germline CDR1 and CDR2 sequences are LGHDT and YNNKEL (reference sequence). CDR3 length: 13 residues. Here the CDR3 reads CASSQARDTEAFF. DNA for the CDR3: TGTGCCAGCAGCCAAGCGAGGGACACTGAAGCTTTCTTT.

The chain combines TRBV5-1 with TRBJ1-1; 9 bases are a match to TRBD1. Per germline, CDR1 SGHRS and CDR2 YFSETQ. The CDR3 is 15 residues long. The ends lost 4 bases at V and 3 bases at J; junction bases unmatched: 7. The CDR3 region is CASSRGQGWDTEAFF. CDR3 DNA: TGCGCCAGCAGCAGGGGACAGGGATGGGACACTGAAGCTTTCTTT.

The rearrangement joins TRBV6-5 to TRBJ1-1, with D maybe TRBD1 (5 bases). The V end was cut by 6 bases, the J end by 6 bases, with 14 bases between. Germline values: CDR1 MNHEY, CDR2 SVGAGI. The CDR3 loop spans 13 amino acids. The CDR3 nucleotides are TGTGCCAGCAGAGGGGTCTTAACGTCTGAAGCTTTCTTT. Protein sequence: CASRGVLTSEAFF.

The sample holds one count of this clone. The V gene is TRBV28, the J gene TRBJ2-5, with TRBD1 as a possible D gene (5 bases). The CDR3 runs to 14 residues. CDR1 is MDHEN, CDR2 SYDVKM, per germline. The V and J ends lost 3 bases and 5 bases respectively, with 13 bases between them. The CDR3 nucleotides read TGTGCCAGCAGTTTCCGGTCAGGGTCGGAGACCCAGTACTTC. Translating gives CASSFRSGSETQYF.

The chain recombines TRBV4-3 with TRBJ1-5, with D hard to call. Trimming removed 0 bases at V and 5 bases at J, with 14 bases between. The CDR3 sequence is 16 residues long. The germline V gene encodes CDR1 LGHNA and CDR2 YSLEER. The CDR3, as DNA: TGCGCCAGCAGCCAAGATTATAGCAGCAGCGATCAGCCCCAGCATTTT. This gives the protein CASSQDYSSSDQPQHF.

The chain combines TRBV5-8 with TRBJ2-3; D might be TRBD1 (6 bases). CDR3 size: 15 residues. Looked up from germline, CDR1 is SGHTS and CDR2 is YDEGEE. Trimming took 2 bases from V and 5 from J, leaving 15 bases between them. CDR3 region: CASSLLDSIRDTQYF. CDR3 DNA sequence: TGTGCCAGCAGCTTACTGGACAGTATCAGAGATACGCAGTATTTT. Complete variable domain (other parts from reference TRBV5-8 and TRBJ2-3): EAGVTQSPTHLIKTRGQQATLRCSPISGHTSVYWYQQALGLGLQFLLWYDEGEERNRGNFPPRFSGRQFPNYSSELNVNALELEDSALYLCASSLLDSIRDTQYFGPGTRLTVL.

The chain carries TRBV9 and TRBJ2-5, with D tentatively TRBD1 (5 bases). Trimming removed 0 bases at V and 5 bases at J, with 14 bases between. The V gene's germline CDR1 is SGDLS and CDR2 YYNGEE. The CDR3 length is 15 residues. The chain's CDR3 is CASSVGGAFPETQYF. In nucleotides, the CDR3 is TGTGCCAGCAGCGTAGGTGGGGCCTTTCCGGAGACCCAGTACTTC.

The J gene is TRBJ2-1, the V gene TRBV20-1; 7 bases align to TRBD2. This CDR3 is 15 amino acids long. Germline values: CDR1 DFQATT, CDR2 SNEGSKA (reference sequence). After removal of 3 bases from V and 2 bases from J, the junction contained 7 bases not matched to a gene. CDR3 amino acids: CSASLAGVTYNEQFF. In DNA, the CDR3 is TGCAGTGCTAGTCTCGCGGGGGTTACCTACAATGAGCAGTTCTTC.

The sample holds a few counts of this clone. The rearrangement uses TRBV2 and TRBJ1-6; TRBD1 aligns across 7 bases. Germline CDR1 and CDR2: SNHLY and FYNNEI. J was trimmed by 8 bases and V by 8 bases; bases with no gene match: 3. This CDR3 has 12 amino acids. The CDR3 region is CASGQGDSPLHF. CDR3 nucleotides: TGTGCCAGCGGCCAGGGGGATTCACCCCTCCACTTT. The variable domain in full, with the rest retrieved from reference TRBV2 and TRBJ1-6, is EPEVTQTPSHQVTQMGQEVILRCVPISNHLYFYWYRQILGQKVEFLVSFYNNEISEKSEIFDDQFSVERPDGSNFTLKIRSTKLEDSAMYFCASGQGDSPLHFGNGTRLTVT.

V gene TRBV7-2 combines with J gene TRBJ2-5; TRBD2 matches 15 bases. Germline-derived CDR1 and CDR2 are SGHTA and FQGNSA. This CDR3 is built from 17 residues. V shed 1 base and J 2 bases; nucleotides not matched to a gene: 2. As DNA, the CDR3 is TGTGCCAGCAGCTTAGGCGGACTAGCGGGGGGGCAAGAGACCCAGTACTTC. This sequence encodes CASSLGGLAGGQETQYF.